This T cell receptor (beta chain) stems from a study of long-term antiretroviral therapy in people with HIV. The CDR3 sequence is 14 residues long. Germline-derived CDR1 and CDR2 are SGDLS and YYNGEE. V lost 4 bases to trimming and J lost 2 bases, with 13 bases between them. The assay, immunoSEQ v3.0, was run at survey level. Clones were sequenced by immunoSEQ multiplex PCR, and TCRdb holds only the in-frame ones, with some missing. The table lists about 30,000 clones, about 90% of them singletons. This chain uses TRBV9 with TRBJ2-7; D is possibly TRBD1 (6 bases). The material was unsorted PBMCs, obtained 2 years after starting antiretroviral therapy. This clonotype originated in a man between 45 and 60 years old with HIV. Here the CDR3 reads CASSPRDTPYEQYF. CDR3 nucleotide sequence: TGTGCCAGCAGCCCCCGGGACACACCCTACGAGCAGTACTTC.